These 29 T cell receptor beta chains originate from one sample sequenced in a study of blood T cell repertoires in COVID-19. The protocol was immunoSEQ multiplex PCR, while the TCRdb copy is restricted to in-frame clones and leaves out a portion. The sample shows roughly 300,000 clones, 90% of them seen only once. Source material: peripheral blood. Receptors were obtained from a woman aged 25 to 45 with COVID-19, enrolled during active disease.

This chain connects TRBV5-6 to TRBJ2-3, with D tentatively TRBD1 (6 bases). V lost 1 base and J lost 3, with 12 bases in between. The CDR3 totals 15 residues. Germline-derived CDR1 and CDR2 are SGHDT and YYEEEE. The CDR3 DNA follows: TGTGCCAGCAGCTTGTCAGGGGTTTTTACAGATACGCAGTATTTT. Residues: CASSLSGVFTDTQYF.

The chain couples TRBV7-9 to TRBJ1-3; TRBD1 aligns across 9 bases. The CDR3 runs to 14 residues. CDR1 and CDR2 from the germline V gene are SEHNR and FQNEAQ (reference sequence). The trim removed 8 bases at V and 4 bases at J, leaving 6 bases unmatched. The CDR3 loop reads CASLTGTGGNTIYF. The CDR3 region has the DNA TGTGCCAGCCTTACCGGGACAGGGGGAAACACCATATATTTT.

The rearrangement links TRBV21-1 to TRBJ2-7; the table calls TRBD2, which could not be checked here. TRBV21-1 is shown as a pseudogene. The CDR3 contains 14 residues. The CDR3 region is CASSIRGGEYEQYF. CDR3 coding DNA: TGTGCCAGCAGCATCCGCGGGGGGGAATACGAGCAGTACTTC.

V usage is TRBV7-9 and J usage is TRBJ2-2; no firm D call. The CDR3 extends over 16 amino acids. V lost 2 bases, J lost 0 bases, and 10 bases lay in between. Germline V CDR1 and CDR2: SEHNR, FQNEAQ (reference sequence). CDR3 DNA: TGTGCCAGCAGCTTAAACTGGGCATCGAACACCGGGGAGCTGTTTTTT. Translating it yields CASSLNWASNTGELFF.

V gene TRBV19 combines with J gene TRBJ2-7; TRBD1 matches 7 bases. The germline V gene encodes CDR1 LNHDA and CDR2 SQIVND (reference sequence). The CDR3 contains 14 residues. Trimming took 1 base from V and 3 from J; bases not matched to a gene: 3. CDR3 DNA sequence: TGTGCCAGTAGTATAGGAGGGGGCCTCTACGAGCAGTACTTC. Translation: CASSIGGGLYEQYF. Full variable domain (rest looked up from reference TRBV19 and TRBJ2-7): DGGITQSPKYLFRKEGQNVTLSCEQNLNHDAMYWYRQDPGQGLRLIYYSQIVNDFQKGDIAEGYSVSREKKESFPLTVTSAQKNPTAFYLCASSIGGGLYEQYFGPGTRLTVT.

CDR3 DNA sequence: TGTGCCAGCAGAAAATTTCTAGCGGGAGGTAGCACAGATACGCAGTATTTT. The encoded protein is CASRKFLAGGSTDTQYF. The chain joins TRBV27 to TRBJ2-3; TRBD2 matches at 11 bases. V lost 6 bases to trimming and J lost 0 bases; unmatched junction nucleotides: 8. Germline V lookup: CDR1 MNHEY, CDR2 SMNVEV (reference sequence). The CDR3 length is 17 residues.

The rearrangement uses TRBV28 and TRBJ2-7, with 13 bases that match TRBD2. Germline CDR1 is MDHEN and CDR2 is SYDVKM. The CDR3 is 17 amino acids. The J segment lost 3 bases and the V segment lost 5 bases, leaving 10 bases of the junction unmatched. The CDR3 bases are TGTGCCAGCAGTCCCCCCACTAGCGGGAGGGACAACTACGAGCAGTACTTC. It translates to CASSPPTSGRDNYEQYF.

This clone was found a few times. The gene calls are TRBV10-3 and TRBJ1-3; no reliable D call. Deletions cut 2 bases from V and 0 bases from J, with 8 bases between. In germline, CDR1 is ENHRY, CDR2 SYGVKD. This CDR3 is built from 15 residues. The CDR3 loop reads CAISEKAVSGNTIYF. CDR3 sequence (DNA): TGTGCCATCAGTGAGAAGGCGGTCTCTGGAAACACCATATATTTT.

This clone was recorded once. This chain links TRBV5-1 with TRBJ1-4; 8 nucleotides agree with TRBD1. Trimming at V came to 4 bases and at J to 5 bases, leaving 7 bases not matched to a gene. CDR1 SGHRS and CDR2 YFSETQ come from the germline V gene. The CDR3 covers 15 residues. Here the CDR3 reads CASSDYRGENEKLFF. As DNA, the CDR3 is TGCGCCAGCAGCGATTACAGGGGGGAAAATGAAAAACTGTTTTTT. The full variable domain, rest sourced from reference TRBV5-1 and TRBJ1-4, is KAGVTQTPRYLIKTRGQQVTLSCSPISGHRSVSWYQQTPGQGLQFLFEYFSETQRNKGNFPGRFSGRQFSNSRSEMNVSTLELGDSALYLCASSDYRGENEKLFFGSGTQLSVL.

This chain uses TRBV7-9 with TRBJ1-2; 7 nucleotides line up with TRBD1. This CDR3 spans 12 amino acids. V lost 3 bases to trimming and J lost 5 bases; unmatched junction nucleotides: 0. Germline V lookup: CDR1 SEHNR, CDR2 FQNEAQ (reference sequence). In DNA, the CDR3 is TGTGCCAGCAGCTTGGGACAGTATGGCTACACCTTC. Its translation is CASSLGQYGYTF.

This rearrangement joins TRBV7-6 to TRBJ2-1; 12 bases map to TRBD2. Germline CDR1 reads SGHVS; CDR2 reads FNYEAQ. The CDR3 is 19 residues long. The J segment lost 4 bases and the V segment lost 3 bases, leaving 13 bases of the junction unmatched. CDR3 in amino acids: CASSFQETSGSFPYNEQFF. DNA of the CDR3: TGTGCCAGCAGCTTTCAGGAGACTAGCGGGAGTTTCCCTTACAATGAGCAGTTCTTC.

V gene TRBV19 combines with J gene TRBJ1-3, with 10 bases that match TRBD1. The CDR3 is made up of 18 amino acids. Germline CDR1 and CDR2: LNHDA and SQIVND (reference sequence). V lost 3 bases to trimming and J lost 2 bases; unmatched junction nucleotides: 10. For the CDR3, the DNA is TGTGCCAGTAGTATTCCCAGCCGGACAGGGGGAACTGGAAACACCATATATTTT. Its translation is CASSIPSRTGGTGNTIYF.

The chain is built from TRBV9 and TRBJ1-5, with 7 bases lining up with TRBD1. This CDR3 region has 16 residues. CDR1 SGDLS and CDR2 YYNGEE come from the germline V gene. The junction had 14 bases not matched to a gene; V was cut back by 4 bases and J by 7 bases. The chain's CDR3 is CASSSDRADFNQPQHF. In DNA form, the CDR3 reads TGTGCCAGCAGCTCCGACAGGGCCGATTTTAACCAGCCCCAGCATTTT.

The chain combines TRBV12-3 or TRBV12-4 with TRBJ1-2; D gene uncertain. V was trimmed by 7 bases and J by 5 bases, leaving 14 bases between them. The CDR3 runs to 13 residues. Here the CDR3 DNA reads TGTGCCAGCACCGTTAGAGAGCCTTATGGCTACACCTTC. This sequence encodes CASTVREPYGYTF.

The chain has TRBV5-4 and TRBJ2-2; perhaps TRBD2 as D (6 bases). The ends were cut back, 2 bases at V and 5 bases at J, with 13 bases in the middle. CDR3 length: 15 amino acids. The germline V gene has CDR1 SGHNT and CDR2 YYREEE (reference sequence). CDR3 in amino acids: CASSFGGMRTGELFF. The DNA for the CDR3 is TGTGCCAGCAGCTTCGGGGGAATGCGGACCGGGGAGCTGTTTTTT.

The table lists this clone with a count of one. The chain combines TRBV5-3 with TRBJ1-6; TRBD1 might be the D (5 bases). TRBV5-3 is recorded as an ORF, its role being uncertain. This CDR3 is 16 amino acids long. With 0 bases removed from V and 5 bases from J, the gap between germline ends came to 12 bases. Written as DNA, the CDR3 is TGTGCCAGAAGCTTGGAGTGGGGGAGGGATAATTCACCCCTCCACTTT. It is translated as CARSLEWGRDNSPLHF.

This clone appeared once. For the CDR3, the DNA is TGTGCCAGCGATCGAAGCACAACAGGAGACATGAACACTGAAGCTTTCTTT. Amino acids: CASDRSTTGDMNTEAFF. This sequence joins TRBV2 and TRBJ1-1; possibly TRBD1 for D (5 bases). The CDR3 is 17 residues long. Deletions cut 8 bases from V and 0 bases from J, with 22 bases between. Germline CDR1 is SNHLY and CDR2 is FYNNEI. Full variable domain (outside the CDR3, taken from reference TRBV2 and TRBJ1-1): EPEVTQTPSHQVTQMGQEVILRCVPISNHLYFYWYRQILGQKVEFLVSFYNNEISEKSEIFDDQFSVERPDGSNFTLKIRSTKLEDSAMYFCASDRSTTGDMNTEAFFGQGTRLTVV.

The CDR3 reads CASSVAGAGNTIYF. CDR3 DNA sequence: TGTGCCAGCAGCGTAGCCGGGGCTGGAAACACCATATATTTT. V is TRBV9 and J is TRBJ1-3; D gene ambiguous. The length of the CDR3 is 14 residues. Germline CDR1 is SGDLS and CDR2 is YYNGEE. The V end was cut by 0 bases, the J end by 2 bases, with 6 bases between.

This sequence joins TRBV5-8 and TRBJ1-4; the match to TRBD1 covers 9 bases. Germline-derived CDR1 and CDR2 are SGHTS and YDEGEE. The CDR3 has 14 amino acids. J lost 7 bases, V lost 4 bases, and 5 bases had no gene match. The CDR3, as DNA: TGTGCCAGCAGCCAATGGGACAGGGTTGAAAAACTGTTTTTT. Amino acid sequence: CASSQWDRVEKLFF. The entire variable domain, with the rest obtained from reference TRBV5-8 and TRBJ1-4, is as follows: EAGVTQSPTHLIKTRGQQATLRCSPISGHTSVYWYQQALGLGLQFLLWYDEGEERNRGNFPPRFSGRQFPNYSSELNVNALELEDSALYLCASSQWDRVEKLFFGSGTQLSVL.

This rearrangement joins TRBV7-2 to TRBJ2-2; D remains unclear. V lost 1 base and J 3 bases, leaving 9 bases between the germline ends. The CDR3 is 15 amino acids. Germline V gene sequence: CDR1 SGHTA, CDR2 FQGNSA. CDR3 sequence reads: CASSLDYDDTGELFF. The CDR3 nucleotides are TGTGCCAGCAGCTTAGACTATGATGACACCGGGGAGCTGTTTTTT. The full variable domain, in which reference TRBV7-2 and TRBJ2-2 provide the parts outside the CDR3, is GAGVSQSPSNKVTEKGKDVELRCDPISGHTALYWYRQSLGQGLEFLIYFQGNSAPDKSGLPSDRFSAERTGGSVSTLTIQRTQQEDSAVYLCASSLDYDDTGELFFGEGSRLTVL.

The V gene is TRBV7-9, the J gene TRBJ1-6; 11 bases match TRBD1. The V gene's germline CDR1 is SEHNR and CDR2 FQNEAQ (reference sequence). V gave up 2 bases and J gave up 10 bases; unmatched junction bases: 4. This CDR3 has 15 residues. The CDR3, as DNA: TGTGCCAGCAGCTTACTCGGACAGGGGGCATCACCCCTCCACTTT. It is translated as CASSLLGQGASPLHF.

The chain couples TRBV5-1 to TRBJ2-3; D is unresolved. The germline V gene encodes CDR1 SGHRS and CDR2 YFSETQ. Trimming stripped 1 base from V and 1 base from J, with 7 bases between. The CDR3 spans 14 residues. The CDR3 is CASSLYYGTDTQYF. In DNA, the CDR3 is TGCGCCAGCAGCTTGTACTACGGCACAGATACGCAGTATTTT.

The chain has TRBV28 and TRBJ2-1; 9 bases line up with TRBD1. Germline V gene lookup returns CDR1 MDHEN and CDR2 SYDVKM. The CDR3 has 14 amino acids. J gave up 1 base and V 6 bases, and 1 base lay outside the gene matches. The CDR3 nucleotides are TGTGCCAGCAGGGGACAGGGATCCTACAATGAGCAGTTCTTC. Translation gives CASRGQGSYNEQFF.

The gene calls are TRBV2 and TRBJ2-1, with 9 bases fitting TRBD2. Germline-derived CDR1 and CDR2 are SNHLY and FYNNEI. This CDR3 is 15 amino acids long. V shed 3 bases, J shed 6 bases, and the junction held 6 bases outside the gene matches. CDR3 loop: CASSDGGRGINEQFF. The CDR3 coding sequence is TGTGCCAGCAGTGATGGCGGGAGGGGGATCAATGAGCAGTTCTTC.

This chain connects TRBV7-6 to TRBJ2-7, with 9 bases that match TRBD1. The CDR3 runs to 14 residues. The germline V gene encodes CDR1 SGHVS and CDR2 FNYEAQ. The ends lost 5 bases at V and 7 bases at J; junction bases unmatched: 9. The CDR3 region is CASSPSGTGWEQYF. CDR3 DNA sequence: TGTGCCAGCAGCCCTTCAGGGACAGGGTGGGAGCAGTACTTC. The full variable domain, rest sourced from reference TRBV7-6 and TRBJ2-7, is GAGVSQSPRYKVTKRGQDVALRCDPISGHVSLYWYRQALGQGPEFLTYFNYEAQQDKSGLPNDRFSAERPEGSISTLTIQRTEQRDSAMYRCASSPSGTGWEQYFGPGTRLTVT.

This chain uses TRBV7-2 with TRBJ2-1; tentatively, D is TRBD2 (6 bases). The length of the CDR3 is 15 residues. The germline CDR1 and CDR2 sequences are SGHTA and FQGNSA. The V end lost 4 bases, the J end lost 4 bases, and 14 bases lay between the germline ends. As DNA, the CDR3 is TGTGCCAGCAGCTCGACGGGGACTCTTTACAATGAGCAGTTCTTC. Protein: CASSSTGTLYNEQFF.

The V gene is TRBV11-2, the J gene TRBJ2-7; 8 nucleotides agree with TRBD2. Germline CDR1 is SGHAT and CDR2 is FQNNGV. This CDR3 has 17 amino acids. J lost 2 bases, V lost 0 bases, and 9 bases had no gene match. CDR3 sequence (DNA): TGTGCCAGCAGCTTAGAGATTTCTAGCGGGCTCCCCTACGAGCAGTACTTC. Protein product: CASSLEISSGLPYEQYF.

The chain has TRBV24-1 and TRBJ2-5, with D unclear. Trimming took off 1 base at V and 0 bases at J, with 5 bases between the two ends. The CDR3 extends over 14 amino acids. CDR1 is KGHDR and CDR2 is SFDVKD in the germline V gene. The CDR3 spells CATSDFTNQETQYF. As DNA, the CDR3 is TGTGCCACCAGTGATTTCACTAACCAAGAGACCCAGTACTTC.

The chain employs TRBV27 and TRBJ2-7; 11 bases align to TRBD2. The CDR3 consists of 15 residues. Trimming cost V 4 bases and J 1 base; bases outside gene matches: 3. Germline CDR1 is MNHEY and CDR2 is SMNVEV (reference sequence). The CDR3 sequence: CASSSLAGGSYEQYF. In DNA form, the CDR3 reads TGTGCCAGCAGTTCTCTAGCGGGGGGATCCTACGAGCAGTACTTC.